The next 6 T cell receptor beta chains were all read from a single sample in a study of blood T cell repertoires in COVID-19. Assay: immunoSEQ multiplex PCR; the TCRdb copy retains only in-frame clones and omits some. The table records 240,000 or so clones, about four fifths of them present only once. Sequenced sample: peripheral blood. The receptors here all came from a woman older than 75 with COVID-19, enrolled during active disease.

The chain carries TRBV12-5 and TRBJ1-5; maybe TRBD1 (5 bases). The CDR3 loop spans 17 amino acids. CDR1 is LGHNT and CDR2 is FRNRAP in the germline V gene. The V end was cut by 0 bases, the J end by 0 bases, with 12 bases between. The CDR3 here is CASGLVLGRHSNQPQHF. CDR3 nucleotides: TGTGCTAGTGGTTTGGTTTTGGGGCGACATAGCAATCAGCCCCAGCATTTT. The full variable domain, its missing parts supplied by reference TRBV12-5 and TRBJ1-5, is DARVTQTPRHKVTEMGQEVTMRCQPILGHNTVFWYRQTMMQGLELLAYFRNRAPLDDSGMPKDRFSAEMPDATLATLKIQPSEPRDSAVYFCASGLVLGRHSNQPQHFGDGTRLSIL.

V usage is TRBV5-1 and J usage is TRBJ1-1, with 7 nucleotides matching TRBD1. This CDR3 has 14 residues. Germline CDR1 and CDR2: SGHRS and YFSETQ. V gave up 4 bases and J gave up 0 bases; unmatched junction bases: 3. CDR3 protein: CASSPGTVNTEAFF. As DNA, the CDR3 is TGCGCCAGCAGCCCCGGGACAGTGAACACTGAAGCTTTCTTT.

A word on this clone: Additional DNA sequences in this sample encode the identical CDR3. The CDR3 coding sequence is TGCGCCAGCAGCTTGAGCGGGGGCACTGAAGCTTTCTTT. This sequence encodes CASSLSGGTEAFF. The rearrangement uses TRBV5-1 and TRBJ1-1; D perhaps matches TRBD1 (5 bases). The CDR3 contains 13 residues. Trimming removed 1 base at V and 4 bases at J, with 8 bases between. Germline CDR1 SGHRS, CDR2 YFSETQ. The whole variable domain, filled in from reference TRBV5-1 and TRBJ1-1, reads KAGVTQTPRYLIKTRGQQVTLSCSPISGHRSVSWYQQTPGQGLQFLFEYFSETQRNKGNFPGRFSGRQFSNSRSEMNVSTLELGDSALYLCASSLSGGTEAFFGQGTRLTVV.

This chain joins TRBV6-1 and TRBJ2-1, with TRBD1 identical over 9 bases. V was clipped by 6 bases and J by 0 bases; unmatched bases: 6. Germline CDR1 reads MNHNS; CDR2 reads SASEGT. CDR3 length equals 16 residues. This CDR3 reads CASSEQGAGSYNEQFF. The CDR3 DNA is TGTGCCAGCAGCGAACAGGGGGCCGGCTCCTACAATGAGCAGTTCTTC.

This clone was seen just once. The chain combines TRBV27 with TRBJ1-1, with D possibly matching TRBD1 (5 bases). This CDR3 is built from 13 residues. Germline V gene data show CDR1 as MNHEY and CDR2 as SMNVEV (reference sequence). V was cut by 5 bases and J by 5 bases, with 12 bases left in between. The CDR3: CASSGLGGTEAFF. CDR3 nucleotides: TGTGCCAGCAGTGGTCTGGGGGGAACTGAAGCTTTCTTT.

As for this clone: The same CDR3 can be traced to other DNA sequences in this sample. This chain links TRBV3-1 (or the pseudogene TRBV3-2) with TRBJ1-5, with D uncertain. V dropped 1 base and J dropped 5 bases, with 6 bases sitting between them. CDR1 and CDR2 (germline): LGHDT, YNNKEL (reference sequence). CDR3 length equals 13 residues. The CDR3 spells CASSQGAHQPQHF. The CDR3 DNA reads as TGTGCCAGCAGCCAAGGGGCCCATCAGCCCCAGCATTTT.